This T cell receptor beta chain stems from a study of blood T cells in healthy people across ages. A second PCR, run for roughly 7 to 11 cycles, used a sample-barcoded 5' primer plus a J-beta primer mix. Each CDR3 protein gets one entry after TCRdb re-called the 5' RACE reads with MiXCR. The sample carries 1,300,000 or so distinct CDR3 sequences, around 55% recorded once. CDR1 SGHTA and CDR2 FQGNSA come from the germline V gene. Trimming took 4 bases from V and 6 from J, leaving 19 bases between them. The CDR3 is made up of 15 amino acids. The TCR originated in a man between 18 and 29 years old in good health. The chain links TRBV7-2 to TRBJ2-7; D unresolved. What was sequenced was blood. CDR3 sequence: CASSSSSLPRREQYF. CDR3 sequence (DNA): TGTGCCAGCAGCTCGAGTTCCCTACCCAGACGCGAGCAGTACTTC.